The 17 T cell receptor beta chains below come from one sample, sequenced in a study of blood T cell repertoires in COVID-19. Sequencing used immunoSEQ multiplex PCR; TCRdb keeps in-frame clones, though not all of them. Here the sample spans more than 120,000 clones, 84% being singletons. The sequenced sample was PBMCs or T cells enriched from blood (not recorded which). Source of these receptors: a man aged 50 to 60 in a cohort exposed to, infected with or recovered from COVID-19 (not recorded which).

This clone was recorded a few times. DNA for the CDR3: TGTGCCAGCACCCCTCCGGGTAGCGGGAGTCGGTACGAGCAGTACTTC. Amino acid sequence: CASTPPGSGSRYEQYF. The chain employs TRBV7-8 and TRBJ2-7; 9 nucleotides line up with TRBD2. The CDR3 has 16 amino acids. CDR1 is SGHVS, CDR2 FQNEAQ, per germline. Trimming took 7 bases from V and 4 from J; bases not matched to a gene: 14.

The chain uses TRBV19 and TRBJ2-7; perhaps TRBD1 as D (6 bases). The CDR3 contains 11 residues. In germline, CDR1 is LNHDA, CDR2 SQIVND (reference sequence). Trimming cost V 6 bases and J 6 bases, with 9 bases left between them. The CDR3 protein is CASRQGFEQYF. The CDR3 DNA sequence: TGTGCCAGTAGACAGGGTTTCGAGCAGTACTTC. Drawing the rest from reference TRBV19 and TRBJ2-7, the complete variable domain is DGGITQSPKYLFRKEGQNVTLSCEQNLNHDAMYWYRQDPGQGLRLIYYSQIVNDFQKGDIAEGYSVSREKKESFPLTVTSAQKNPTAFYLCASRQGFEQYFGPGTRLTVT.

The chain links TRBV19 to TRBJ1-6; 7 nucleotides line up with TRBD1. The CDR3 loop spans 15 amino acids. The V gene's germline CDR1 is LNHDA and CDR2 SQIVND (reference sequence). Trimming removed 5 bases from V and 10 bases from J; junction bases left unmatched: 11. CDR3 sequence: CASSADRVTGSPLHF. As DNA, the CDR3 is TGTGCCAGTAGTGCAGACAGGGTAACCGGCTCACCCCTCCACTTT. Combining the CDR3 with reference TRBV19 and TRBJ1-6 gives the whole variable domain DGGITQSPKYLFRKEGQNVTLSCEQNLNHDAMYWYRQDPGQGLRLIYYSQIVNDFQKGDIAEGYSVSREKKESFPLTVTSAQKNPTAFYLCASSADRVTGSPLHFGNGTRLTVT.

The genes are TRBV27 and TRBJ1-6, with 7 bases matching TRBD1. Germline V lookup: CDR1 MNHEY, CDR2 SMNVEV (reference sequence). There are 13 residues in the CDR3. Trimming removed 6 bases from V and 4 bases from J; junction bases left unmatched: 0. The CDR3 loop reads CASSRGYNSPLHF. The CDR3 DNA reads as TGTGCCAGCAGCAGGGGGTATAATTCACCCCTCCACTTT.

The chain couples TRBV6-4 to TRBJ2-2; 10 bases match TRBD1. V dropped 6 bases and J dropped 5; count of bases not matched to a gene: 3. The CDR3 has 14 amino acids. From germline, CDR1 is MRHNA and CDR2 SNTAGT. Here the CDR3 reads CASRGQGVTGELFF. In nucleotides, the CDR3 is TGTGCCAGCAGAGGACAGGGGGTAACCGGGGAGCTGTTTTTT.

V gene TRBV10-3 combines with J gene TRBJ2-7; TRBD2 is a possible D gene (5 bases). CDR1 and CDR2 from the germline V gene are ENHRY and SYGVKD. The CDR3 is 15 amino acids. V was trimmed by 6 bases and J by 2 bases, leaving 17 bases between them. DNA for the CDR3: TGTGCCATCAGCCCGCAGGTCGGAGGACCCTACGAGCAGTACTTC. Translating it yields CAISPQVGGPYEQYF.

The chain joins TRBV5-6 to TRBJ1-2; 9 bases align to TRBD1. V was pared by 4 bases and J by 3 bases, with 7 bases of the junction left unmatched. This CDR3 spans 15 amino acids. Germline V gives CDR1 SGHDT, CDR2 YYEEEE. This CDR3 is CASSAARQGDYGYTF. CDR3 in DNA: TGTGCCAGCAGCGCCGCCCGACAGGGGGACTATGGCTACACCTTC. Drawing the rest from reference TRBV5-6 and TRBJ1-2, the complete variable domain is DAGVTQSPTHLIKTRGQQVTLRCSPKSGHDTVSWYQQALGQGPQFIFQYYEEEERQRGNFPDRFSGHQFPNYSSELNVNALLLGDSALYLCASSAARQGDYGYTFGSGTRLTVV.

The chain carries TRBV28 and TRBJ1-5, with D possibly being TRBD1 (5 bases). This CDR3 comprises 13 residues. Germline values: CDR1 MDHEN, CDR2 SYDVKM. With 1 base removed from V and 11 bases from J, the gap between germline ends came to 12 bases. DNA of the CDR3: TGTGCCAGCAGTTTATCGGGAGGCAGGGCCCAGCATTTT. Its protein product is CASSLSGGRAQHF.

The genes are TRBV6-4 and TRBJ2-7, with D perhaps TRBD1 (5 bases). V lost 3 bases to trimming and J lost 3 bases, with 12 bases between them. The CDR3 contains 14 residues. Germline-derived CDR1 and CDR2 are MRHNA and SNTAGT. CDR3 amino acids: CASSESAGHYEQYF. CDR3 in DNA: TGTGCCAGCAGTGAATCCGCAGGACACTACGAGCAGTACTTC.

This chain uses TRBV25-1 with TRBJ1-2, with a weak D call TRBD1 (6 bases). Trimming pared 4 bases from V and 7 bases from J, leaving 13 bases between. The CDR3 is made up of 13 amino acids. Germline V gene data show CDR1 as MGHDK and CDR2 as SYGVNS. CDR3 protein: CASSGPAGAGYTF. The CDR3 region has the DNA TGTGCCAGCAGTGGTCCAGCGGGGGCTGGCTACACCTTC.

The chain recombines TRBV28 with TRBJ1-2, with D perhaps TRBD1 (6 bases). The CDR3 is 15 residues long. Germline V CDR1 and CDR2: MDHEN, SYDVKM. V was shortened by 5 bases and J by 4 bases, with 17 bases between the two germline ends. DNA for the CDR3: TGTGCCAGCAGTCAATTAACAGGGTCTGGCTATGGCTACACCTTC. As protein: CASSQLTGSGYGYTF.

The rearrangement links TRBV29-1 to TRBJ1-2; tentative D call: TRBD1 (5 bases). Trimming shortened V by 4 bases and J by 2 bases, and 5 bases separated the two germline ends. The CDR3 runs to 11 residues. Germline lookup yields CDR1 SQVTM and CDR2 ANQGSEA. The CDR3 is CSVAGNYGYTF. The CDR3 DNA follows: TGCAGCGTTGCAGGGAACTATGGCTACACCTTC.

A few counts support this clone. The rearrangement uses TRBV28 and TRBJ2-7; a weak D match, TRBD1 (5 bases). Trimming took off 6 bases at V and 4 bases at J, with 25 bases between the two ends. CDR1 and CDR2 from the germline V gene are MDHEN and SYDVKM. The CDR3 contains 17 residues. The CDR3 sequence: CASSSRRAGSYSYEQYF. CDR3 nucleotide sequence: TGTGCCAGCAGCAGCCGTCGCGCAGGGTCGTACTCGTACGAGCAGTACTTC.

V gene TRBV10-3 combines with J gene TRBJ2-3, with D perhaps matching TRBD2 (5 bases). Germline V gene sequence: CDR1 ENHRY, CDR2 SYGVKD. The CDR3 sequence is 12 residues long. V was cut by 3 bases and J by 5 bases, with 6 bases left in between. The CDR3 nucleotides read TGTGCCATCAGTGACGGAGGAGATACGCAGTATTTT. Translation: CAISDGGDTQYF.

This rearrangement joins TRBV5-1 to TRBJ1-1; no firm D call. V lost 10 bases, J lost 4 bases, and 20 bases lay in between. CDR1 and CDR2 from the germline V gene are SGHRS and YFSETQ. CDR3 length: 14 residues. In DNA form, the CDR3 reads TGCGCCTCCCACTTCAGCTGGGAGGGCACTGAAGCTTTCTTT. This encodes CASHFSWEGTEAFF.

J is TRBJ1-3 and V is TRBV9; D might be TRBD1 (6 bases). The CDR3 sequence is 14 residues long. Germline V CDR1 and CDR2: SGDLS, YYNGEE. V was shortened by 3 bases and J by 1 base, with 8 bases between the two germline ends. For the CDR3, the DNA is TGTGCCAGCAGCGGTACAGGGTCTGGAAACACCATATATTTT. This gives the protein CASSGTGSGNTIYF.

The V call is TRBV9, the J call TRBJ2-1; 14 bases fit TRBD2. Germline CDR1 is SGDLS and CDR2 is YYNGEE. With 4 bases clipped from V and 7 bases from J, the junction kept 7 bases outside the gene matches. The CDR3 runs to 16 residues. CDR3 protein: CASSFRTSGGFNEQFF. CDR3 bases: TGTGCCAGCAGCTTTCGGACTAGCGGGGGGTTTAATGAGCAGTTCTTC.